The sequence of this TCR beta chain was determined in a study of glioma-infiltrating T cells. Broader study findings: Only very few CDR3 sequences appeared in both tissue and blood. Above-expected tissue-blood divergence occurred in all gliomas, most in low-grade ones.

This clonotype was detected many times. Its antigen remains unidentified. Amplification of TCR alpha and beta CDR3 regions from RNA used iRepertoire nested multiplex PCR. For one-step reverse transcription and amplification, about 90-450 ng of tissue mRNA or PBMC total RNA was used. MiXCR, applied by TCRdb to the multiplex PCR reads, yields one record per CDR3 protein. The sample contains some 180,000 distinct CDR3 sequences, approximately 30% of which appear only once. The germline V gene encodes CDR1 MNHEY and CDR2 SVGAGI. Trimming pared 0 bases from V and 0 bases from J, leaving 12 bases between. The CDR3 extends over 16 amino acids.

The chain uses TRBV6-5 and TRBJ2-7; a weak D match, TRBD1 (6 bases). Material for sequencing was glioma tissue, nonneoplastic brain tissue, or PBMCs (not recorded which). The receptor was derived from a human donor with low-grade glioma or glioblastoma, undergoing nonglioma brain surgery, or in good health (not recorded which). The CDR3 nucleotides read TGTGCCAGCAGTTACTCGAGTAGGGGGAGCTCCTACGAGCAGTACTTC. Its protein product is CASSYSSRGSSYEQYF.